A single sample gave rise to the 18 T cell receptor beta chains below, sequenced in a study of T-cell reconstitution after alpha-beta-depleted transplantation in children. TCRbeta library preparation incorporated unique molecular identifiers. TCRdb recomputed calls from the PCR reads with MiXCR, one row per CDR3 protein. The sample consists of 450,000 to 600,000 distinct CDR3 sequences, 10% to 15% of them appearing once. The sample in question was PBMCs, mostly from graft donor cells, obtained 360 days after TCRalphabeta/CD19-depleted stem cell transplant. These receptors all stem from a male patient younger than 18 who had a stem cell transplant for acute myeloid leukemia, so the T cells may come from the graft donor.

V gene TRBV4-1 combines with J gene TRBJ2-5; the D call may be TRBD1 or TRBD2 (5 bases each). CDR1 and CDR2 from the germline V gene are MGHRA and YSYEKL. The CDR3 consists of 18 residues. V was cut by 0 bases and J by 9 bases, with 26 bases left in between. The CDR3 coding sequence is TGCGCCAGCAGCCAAGAATTGGAGGTGGCCTACCCGTGGGGGTCCCAGTACTTC. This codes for CASSQELEVAYPWGSQYF.

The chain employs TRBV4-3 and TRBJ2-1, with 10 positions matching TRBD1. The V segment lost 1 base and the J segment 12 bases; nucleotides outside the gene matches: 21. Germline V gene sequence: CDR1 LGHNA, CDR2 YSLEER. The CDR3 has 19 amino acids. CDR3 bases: TGCGCCAGCAGCCAAGTAATAGGACAGGGGGGCGGGAAATTAGTATTGCAGTTCTTC. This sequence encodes CASSQVIGQGGGKLVLQFF.

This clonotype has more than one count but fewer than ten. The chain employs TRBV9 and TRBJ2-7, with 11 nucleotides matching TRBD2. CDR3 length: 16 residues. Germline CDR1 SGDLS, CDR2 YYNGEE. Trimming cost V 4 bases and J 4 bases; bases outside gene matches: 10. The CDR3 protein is CASSPLGLAAYYEQYF. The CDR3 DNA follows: TGTGCCAGCAGCCCCCTGGGACTAGCGGCTTATTACGAGCAGTACTTC.

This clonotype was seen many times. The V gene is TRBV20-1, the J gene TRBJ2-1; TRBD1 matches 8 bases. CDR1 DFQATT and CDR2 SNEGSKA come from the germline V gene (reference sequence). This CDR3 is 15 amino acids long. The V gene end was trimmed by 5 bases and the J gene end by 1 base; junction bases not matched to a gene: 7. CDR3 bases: TGCAGTGCTTCCTATGGACAGGGATCCTACAATGAGCAGTTCTTC. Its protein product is CSASYGQGSYNEQFF.

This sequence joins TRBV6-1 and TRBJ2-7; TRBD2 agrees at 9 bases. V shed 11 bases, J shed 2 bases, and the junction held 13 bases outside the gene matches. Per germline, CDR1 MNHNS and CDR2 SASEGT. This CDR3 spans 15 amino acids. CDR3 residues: CASGPAGGIPYEQYF. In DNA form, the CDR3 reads TGTGCCTCGGGACCAGCGGGAGGAATCCCCTACGAGCAGTACTTC.

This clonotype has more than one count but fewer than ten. The CDR3 bases are TGTGCCAGCAGTTACGGGCAGGAGCGGTTTGGCTACACCTTC. It is translated as CASSYGQERFGYTF. The J gene is TRBJ1-2, the V gene TRBV6-2 or TRBV6-3; D gene unclear. V lost 2 bases, J lost 7 bases, and 14 bases lay in between. The CDR3 is made up of 14 amino acids. Per the germline V gene, CDR1 is MNHEY and CDR2 is SVGEGT.

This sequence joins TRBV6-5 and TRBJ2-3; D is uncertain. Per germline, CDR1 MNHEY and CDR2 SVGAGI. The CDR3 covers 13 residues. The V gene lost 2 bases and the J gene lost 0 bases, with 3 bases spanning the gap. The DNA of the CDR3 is TGTGCCAGCAGTTACACGAGCACAGATACGCAGTATTTT. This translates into CASSYTSTDTQYF.

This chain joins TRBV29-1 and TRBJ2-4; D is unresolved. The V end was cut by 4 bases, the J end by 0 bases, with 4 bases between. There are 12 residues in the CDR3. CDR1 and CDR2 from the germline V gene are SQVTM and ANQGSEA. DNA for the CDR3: TGCAGCGTTGGTCAAGCCAAAAACATTCAGTACTTC. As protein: CSVGQAKNIQYF.

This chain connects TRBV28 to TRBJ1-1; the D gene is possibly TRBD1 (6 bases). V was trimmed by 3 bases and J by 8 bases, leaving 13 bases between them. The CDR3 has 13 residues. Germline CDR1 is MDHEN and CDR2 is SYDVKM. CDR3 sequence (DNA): TGTGCCAGCAGTTTCCCTGGACAGCGCGAAGCTTTCTTT. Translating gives CASSFPGQREAFF.

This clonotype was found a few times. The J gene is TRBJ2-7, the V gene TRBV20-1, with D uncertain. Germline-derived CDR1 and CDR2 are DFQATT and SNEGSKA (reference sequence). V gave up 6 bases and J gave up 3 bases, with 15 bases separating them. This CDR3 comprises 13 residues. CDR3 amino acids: CSAPPTGYYEQYF. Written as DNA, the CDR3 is TGCAGTGCCCCTCCTACGGGTTACTACGAGCAGTACTTC.

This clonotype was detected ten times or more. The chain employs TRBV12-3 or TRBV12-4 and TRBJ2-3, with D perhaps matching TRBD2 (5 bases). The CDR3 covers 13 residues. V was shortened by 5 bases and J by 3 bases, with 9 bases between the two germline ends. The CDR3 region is CASSQRITDTQYF. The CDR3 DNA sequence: TGTGCCAGCAGTCAGCGGATTACAGATACGCAGTATTTT.

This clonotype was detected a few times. CDR3 loop: CSASTSGLPSYEQYF. The CDR3 nucleotides are TGCAGTGCTTCGACTAGCGGGTTACCATCTTACGAGCAGTACTTC. V is TRBV20-1 and J is TRBJ2-7, with 10 bases fitting TRBD2. The CDR3 consists of 15 residues. Germline lookup yields CDR1 DFQATT and CDR2 SNEGSKA (reference sequence). With V trimmed by 5 bases and J by 4 bases, 11 bases remained unmatched.

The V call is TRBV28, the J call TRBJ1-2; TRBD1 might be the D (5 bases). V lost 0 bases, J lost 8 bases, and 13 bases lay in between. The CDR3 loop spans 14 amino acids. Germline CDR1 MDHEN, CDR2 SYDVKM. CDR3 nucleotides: TGTGCCAGCAGTTTATGGGACCGCGAGGGGGGCTACACCTTC. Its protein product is CASSLWDREGGYTF.

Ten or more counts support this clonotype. The CDR3 bases are TGTGCCAGCAGCTCGTCCCCGATGGGGCGAAATGCTGGTGAAAAACTGTTTTTT. Its translation is CASSSSPMGRNAGEKLFF. The chain employs TRBV5-5 and TRBJ1-4, with D possibly matching TRBD1 (5 bases). Germline CDR1 reads SGHKS; CDR2 reads YYEKEE (reference sequence). The V gene lost 3 bases and the J gene lost 7 bases, with 25 bases spanning the gap. This CDR3 has 18 amino acids.

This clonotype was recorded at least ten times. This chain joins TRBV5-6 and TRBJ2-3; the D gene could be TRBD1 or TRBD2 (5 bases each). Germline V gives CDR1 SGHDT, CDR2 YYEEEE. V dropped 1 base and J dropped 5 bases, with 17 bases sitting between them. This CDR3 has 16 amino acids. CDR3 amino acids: CASSLPAQASGDTQYF. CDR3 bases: TGTGCCAGCAGCTTGCCCGCACAGGCGAGCGGAGATACGCAGTATTTT.

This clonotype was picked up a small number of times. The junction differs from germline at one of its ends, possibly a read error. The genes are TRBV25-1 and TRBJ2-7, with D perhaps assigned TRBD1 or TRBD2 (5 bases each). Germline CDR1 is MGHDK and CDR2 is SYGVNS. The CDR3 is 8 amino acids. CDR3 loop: CASRGVRF. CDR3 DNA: TGTGCCAGCAGGGGGGTACGTTTC.

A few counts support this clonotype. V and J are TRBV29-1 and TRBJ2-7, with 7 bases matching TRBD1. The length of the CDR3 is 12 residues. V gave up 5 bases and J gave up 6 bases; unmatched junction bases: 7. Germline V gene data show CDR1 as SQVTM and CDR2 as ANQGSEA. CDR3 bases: TGCAGCGTTCGCCGGGACAGAACCGAGCAGTACTTC. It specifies CSVRRDRTEQYF.

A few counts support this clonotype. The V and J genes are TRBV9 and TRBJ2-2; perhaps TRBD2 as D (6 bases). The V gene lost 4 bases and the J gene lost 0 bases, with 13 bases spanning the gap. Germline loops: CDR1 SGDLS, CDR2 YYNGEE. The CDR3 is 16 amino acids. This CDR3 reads CASSSWGLPNTGELFF. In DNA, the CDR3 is TGTGCCAGCAGCTCTTGGGGACTCCCGAACACCGGGGAGCTGTTTTTT.